This T cell receptor beta chain is from a study of metastatic and nonmetastatic thyroid tumors. Overall study: Blood and tumor or nodule tissue repertoires from malignant and benign thyroid patients were compared. Study-wide points: According to reports, the diversity of TCR beta was significantly higher in malignant thyroid tumors than in benign nodules, and this held in both blood and tumor samples.

This clone was counted at least ten times. Antigen specificity is unknown. The CDR3 extends over 15 amino acids. Germline V CDR1 and CDR2: MNHNS, SASEGT. Trimming at V came to 4 bases and at J to 6 bases, leaving 8 bases not matched to a gene. No treatment had been given to any patient before thyroid surgery. As handled by the study authors: Building a distant-metastasis classifier for papillary thyroid cancer drew on CDR3 differences across clinicopathological groups. TCRdb reassembled clones from the PCR reads with MiXCR. TCRdb, not the original authors, processed these V and J calls. The sample consists of some 45,000 clones, 9% to 13% of them appearing once.

The sequence came from a male donor with papillary thyroid cancer or a benign thyroid nodule (not recorded which). Some clones in this sample may be carry-over from other donors' samples. Sequencing used blood. The V and J genes are TRBV6-1 and TRBJ2-1; 8 nucleotides line up with TRBD1. The CDR3 DNA is TGTGCCAGCAGTGGCCCCGGACAGGGACTCAATGAGCAGTTCTTC. It is translated as CASSGPGQGLNEQFF.